These 18 T cell receptor beta chains were all obtained from the same sample, sequenced in a study of cytomegalovirus exposure and HLA in healthy donors. The PCR contained 60 Vbeta and 13 Jbeta primers. Measured with immunoSEQ multiplex PCR; TCRdb has only the in-frame clones, and not every one. The sample lists about 83,000 clones; roughly 80% were seen once. The sample consisted of PBMCs. The receptors come from a woman in her twenties or thirties in good health and CMV-seronegative.

This clone was detected only a few times. The J gene is TRBJ1-1, the V gene TRBV27, with TRBD1 identical over 7 bases. J gave up 4 bases and V 5 bases, and 4 bases lay outside the gene matches. The germline CDR1 and CDR2 sequences are MNHEY and SMNVEV (reference sequence). The CDR3 runs 13 residues. DNA of the CDR3: TGTGCCAGCAGTAAACAGGGGACCACTGAAGCTTTCTTT. This sequence encodes CASSKQGTTEAFF.

This clone was picked up a small number of times. The V call is TRBV5-1, the J call TRBJ2-3, with D uncertain. Germline lookup yields CDR1 SGHRS and CDR2 YFSETQ. With 4 bases removed from V and 0 bases from J, the gap between germline ends came to 12 bases. The CDR3 loop spans 15 amino acids. The CDR3 sequence: CASSPGPTSTDTQYF. CDR3 nucleotide sequence: TGCGCCAGCAGCCCAGGTCCTACTAGCACAGATACGCAGTATTTT.

The rearrangement joins TRBV5-1 to TRBJ2-1, with 9 bases matching TRBD1. V lost 4 bases, J lost 9 bases, and 14 bases stayed unmatched. Looked up from germline, CDR1 is SGHRS and CDR2 is YFSETQ. This CDR3 has 16 amino acids. CDR3 amino acids: CASSPRGQGPGGEQFF. CDR3 in DNA: TGCGCCAGCAGCCCTAGGGGACAGGGCCCGGGGGGTGAGCAGTTCTTC.

Note on this clone: One end of the junction is discordant with germline, which a read error may explain. This chain links TRBV29-1 with TRBJ2-3; TRBD1 aligns across 7 bases. Germline CDR1 is SQVTM and CDR2 is ANQGSEA. The CDR3 sequence is 15 residues long. The chain's CDR3 is CSVEVTGNRADTQYF. The CDR3 nucleotides are TGCAGCGTCGAAGTGACAGGGAATAGGGCAGATACGCAGTATTTT.

The rearrangement links TRBV10-3 to TRBJ2-2; 9 nucleotides match TRBD1. Germline CDR1 and CDR2: ENHRY and SYGVKD. J lost 3 bases, V lost 11 bases, and 7 bases had no gene match. The CDR3 covers 14 residues. CDR3 sequence reads: CADSRDRDTGELFF. In nucleotides, the CDR3 is TGTGCCGATTCCCGGGACAGGGACACCGGGGAGCTGTTTTTT.

The chain joins TRBV6-5 to TRBJ1-1, with 7 positions matching TRBD1. V gave up 6 bases and J gave up 3 bases; unmatched junction bases: 7. Germline CDR1 reads MNHEY; CDR2 reads SVGAGI. The CDR3 runs 14 residues. CDR3 DNA: TGTGCCAGCAGCCAAGGGGGCTCGGACACTGAAGCTTTCTTT. This translates into CASSQGGSDTEAFF.

This sequence joins TRBV9 and TRBJ1-6; D may be TRBD1 (6 bases). In germline, CDR1 is SGDLS, CDR2 YYNGEE. V lost 3 bases and J lost 3, with 10 bases in between. The CDR3 has 15 residues. The CDR3 DNA reads as TGTGCCAGCAGCGAGACAGGTCACTATAATTCACCCCTCCACTTT. Translating it yields CASSETGHYNSPLHF.

The rearrangement links TRBV7-9 to TRBJ2-2, with TRBD2 matching 10 bases. This CDR3 region has 18 residues. The trim removed 1 base at V and 4 bases at J, leaving 9 bases unmatched. Germline V gene data show CDR1 as SEHNR and CDR2 as FQNEAQ (reference sequence). CDR3 nucleotides: TGTGCCAGCAGCTTAGTCCCTAGCGGGAGTCGTAGCACCGGGGAGCTGTTTTTT. Translating gives CASSLVPSGSRSTGELFF.

This rearrangement joins TRBV7-2 to TRBJ2-1, with TRBD2 matching over 9 bases. V trimming: 0 bases; J trimming: 9 bases; junction bases outside the gene matches: 15. The CDR3 contains 18 residues. Germline V CDR1 and CDR2: SGHTA, FQGNSA. CDR3 residues: CASSLAGPPREGDREQFF. CDR3 sequence (DNA): TGTGCCAGCAGCTTAGCGGGACCACCGCGGGAGGGGGATCGTGAGCAGTTCTTC.

The CDR3 nucleotides are TGTGCCAGCAGCCCCAGACTAGCGGGAGCTTACGAGCAGTACTTC. This translates into CASSPRLAGAYEQYF. This chain connects TRBV7-2 to TRBJ2-5, with 12 bases fitting TRBD2. The end of the DNA aligns better with TRBJ2-7, so the J call may be wrong. Per the germline V gene, CDR1 is SGHTA and CDR2 is FQGNSA. The CDR3 contains 15 residues.

The gene calls are TRBV4-1 and TRBJ1-1; 8 nucleotides match TRBD1. Germline CDR1 is MGHRA and CDR2 is YSYEKL. This CDR3 comprises 16 residues. Trimming cost V 1 base and J 7 bases; bases outside gene matches: 11. CDR3 nucleotides: TGCGCCAGCAGCCAAGTACAGGGGGTAGGGGGGTATGAAGCTTTCTTT. Residues: CASSQVQGVGGYEAFF.

The CDR3 bases are TGTGCCAGCAGCCTGACTAGCGGGAGACCCAATGAGCAGTTCTTC. Encoded protein: CASSLTSGRPNEQFF. The J gene is TRBJ2-1, the V gene TRBV7-9; TRBD2 aligns across 12 bases. Germline loops: CDR1 SEHNR, CDR2 FQNEAQ (reference sequence). The CDR3 sequence is 15 residues long. J gave up 6 bases and V 5 bases, and 5 bases lay outside the gene matches.

The CDR3 loop is CASNKQGAWAGELFF. CDR3 DNA sequence: TGTGCCAGCAACAAACAGGGGGCGTGGGCCGGGGAGCTGTTTTTT. The J gene is TRBJ2-2, the V gene TRBV27, with 9 nucleotides matching TRBD1. This CDR3 region has 15 residues. CDR1 and CDR2 (germline): MNHEY, SMNVEV (reference sequence). V shed 7 bases and J 6 bases; nucleotides not matched to a gene: 9.

The rearrangement links TRBV9 to TRBJ2-5; weak D call: TRBD1 (6 bases). The J call is uncertain, as TRBJ2-7 better fits the DNA end. Germline CDR1 reads SGDLS; CDR2 reads YYNGEE. The CDR3 is 16 residues long. The CDR3 sequence: CASSPRWGTLFYEQYF. The CDR3 bases are TGTGCCAGCAGCCCACGGTGGGGGACACTTTTTTACGAGCAGTACTTC.

The chain carries TRBV27 and TRBJ2-5; D gene uncertain. The J call may be incorrect, as the DNA end agrees better with TRBJ2-7. The CDR3 is made up of 13 amino acids. Looked up from germline, CDR1 is MNHEY and CDR2 is SMNVEV (reference sequence). This CDR3 reads CASSLSFAYEQYF. DNA for the CDR3: TGTGCCAGCAGTTTATCGTTCGCTTACGAGCAGTACTTC.

The rearrangement links TRBV7-9 to TRBJ2-5; tentative D call: TRBD1 (6 bases). The CDR3 length is 15 residues. CDR1 is SEHNR, CDR2 FQNEAQ, per germline (reference sequence). Trimming left V 5 bases short and J 0 bases short, with 13 bases between. The CDR3 protein is CASSTTTGYQETQYF. The CDR3, as DNA: TGTGCCAGCAGCACTACGACAGGATACCAAGAGACCCAGTACTTC.

This clone was picked up one time. V and J are TRBV15 and TRBJ1-5; 8 bases fit TRBD1. The CDR3 is 23 amino acids. Germline V gene lookup returns CDR1 LNHNV and CDR2 YYDKDF (reference sequence). V dropped 0 bases and J dropped 4; count of bases not matched to a gene: 26. CDR3 in DNA: TGTGCCACCAGCAGAGATTACCCGGTCTGGTCAGGGGGCGCAGAGGGGGGTAATCAGCCCCAGCATTTT. Translating gives CATSRDYPVWSGGAEGGNQPQHF. Full variable domain (outside the CDR3, taken from reference TRBV15 and TRBJ1-5): DAMVIQNPRYQVTQFGKPVTLSCSQTLNHNVMYWYQQKSSQAPKLLFHYYDKDFNNEADTPDNFQSRRPNTSFCFLDIRSPGLGDTAMYLCATSRDYPVWSGGAEGGNQPQHFGDGTRLSIL.

The chain has TRBV2 and TRBJ2-7; 7 positions match TRBD2. The germline V gene encodes CDR1 SNHLY and CDR2 FYNNEI. The CDR3 loop spans 14 amino acids. Unmatched junction bases numbered 15, after V lost 4 bases and J lost 12 bases. The CDR3 region is CASSVGLAEARGYF. The DNA of the CDR3 is TGTGCCAGCAGTGTGGGGCTAGCGGAAGCAAGGGGGTACTTC.